These T cell receptor beta chains were read from a single sample in a study of blood T cell repertoires in COVID-19. Clones were read by immunoSEQ multiplex PCR, and TCRdb kept only the in-frame ones, dropping some. The sample lists 65,000 to 85,000 clones, 90% occurring once. The sequenced sample was peripheral blood. The receptors come from a human donor in a cohort sampled during active COVID-19. The CDR3 runs from the conserved cysteine through the conserved F or W. Clone sizes are given selectively: once, few, many, or a class where the clone is expanded.

clone_size j_call v_call cdr3_aa
NA TRBJ1-1 TRBV9 CASSRTGGRAEAFF
NA TRBJ2-7 TRBV29-1 CSVREGLAEQYF
NA TRBJ1-6 TRBV7-9 CASSIGVRGSPLHF
NA TRBJ1-5 TRBV6-6 CASRGDQPQHF
NA TRBJ2-5 TRBV7-7 CASSHGTEQETQYF
NA TRBJ2-7 TRBV19 CASRLGGDREDLYEQYF
NA TRBJ2-5 TRBV4-1 CASSPLGHRGNFETQYF
once TRBJ1-5 TRBV4-1 CASSQFGHRGIIRQPQHF
few TRBJ2-7 TRBV5-4 CASSLRVSTGPTYEQYF
few TRBJ2-7 TRBV5-6 CASSSRLAGPYEQYF
NA TRBJ2-7 TRBV7-2 CASSLAPSGSRKQYF
NA TRBJ2-7 TRBV4-3 CASSQVTGSMYEQYF
NA TRBJ2-5 TRBV14 CASSLRGPTQYF
NA TRBJ1-1 TRBV6-2/TRBV6-3 CASSYSKTGYTEAFF
NA TRBJ1-2 TRBV7-2 CASSPTGGMDYGYTF
NA TRBJ2-7 TRBV19 CASSPTGFSYEQYF
NA TRBJ2-1 TRBV2 CASSEGRGPYNEQFF